One sample yielded the 8 T cell receptor beta chains listed below, sequenced in a study of cytomegalovirus exposure and HLA in healthy donors. PCR amplification relied on 60 Vbeta primers (plus 13 Jbeta primers). The protocol was immunoSEQ multiplex PCR, while the TCRdb copy is restricted to in-frame clones and leaves out a portion. Here the sample spans about 120,000 clones, over 8.5% being singletons. The sample taken for sequencing was PBMCs. The receptors stem from a woman in her thirties or forties in good health and CMV-seropositive.

This clone occurred a few times. V gene TRBV7-9 combines with J gene TRBJ1-4, with D unresolved. CDR1 and CDR2 (germline): SEHNR, FQNEAQ (reference sequence). V was clipped by 3 bases and J by 0 bases, with 5 bases between them. This CDR3 spans 14 amino acids. The CDR3: CASSFPSTNEKLFF. DNA of the CDR3: TGTGCCAGCAGCTTCCCTTCAACTAATGAAAAACTGTTTTTT. The whole variable domain, remainder taken from reference TRBV7-9 and TRBJ1-4, is DTGVSQNPRHKITKRGQNVTFRCDPISEHNRLYWYRQTLGQGPEFLTYFQNEAQLEKSRLLSDRFSAERPKGSFSTLEIQRTEQGDSAMYLCASSFPSTNEKLFFGSGTQLSVL.

This clone was counted a few times. Germline and junction disagree at one end, which may indicate a read error. V gene TRBV5-6 combines with J gene TRBJ2-2; tentatively, D is TRBD2 (6 bases). The CDR3 has 11 residues. Germline V CDR1 and CDR2: SGHDT, YYEEEE. CDR3 sequence (DNA): TGTGCCAGCAGCTTGGGCAGGGAGGTGCTTTTT. Residues: CASSLGREVLF. Using reference TRBV5-6 and TRBJ2-2 for the parts outside the CDR3, the full variable domain is DAGVTQSPTHLIKTRGQQVTLRCSPKSGHDTVSWYQQALGQGPQFIFQYYEEEERQRGNFPDRFSGHQFPNYSSELNVNALLLGDSALYLCASSLGREVLFGEGSRLTVL.

This clone appeared a few times. The chain recombines TRBV30 with TRBJ2-2, with 9 positions matching TRBD1. This CDR3 has 14 residues. CDR1 and CDR2 (germline): GTSNPN, SVGIG (reference sequence). J gave up 4 bases and V 4 bases, and 4 bases lay outside the gene matches. The CDR3 DNA is TGTGCCTGGATCCGGACAGGGGTCACCGGGGAGCTGTTTTTT. It codes for CAWIRTGVTGELFF.

This chain joins TRBV29-1 and TRBJ2-3; unclear D gene. This CDR3 is 14 amino acids long. V lost 6 bases to trimming and J lost 1 base, with 14 bases between them. Germline CDR1 SQVTM, CDR2 ANQGSEA. CDR3 nucleotide sequence: TGCAGCGTAGAAAGCGCCATACGCACAGATACGCAGTATTTT. Amino acid sequence: CSVESAIRTDTQYF.

The V call is TRBV7-2, the J call TRBJ1-1; the match to TRBD1 covers 9 bases. Germline CDR1 SGHTA, CDR2 FQGNSA. The CDR3 spans 16 residues. The V gene end was trimmed by 0 bases and the J gene end by 4 bases; junction bases not matched to a gene: 6. The CDR3 sequence: CASSLAPGQGRTEAFF. Here the CDR3 DNA reads TGTGCCAGCAGCTTAGCACCGGGACAGGGCCGCACTGAAGCTTTCTTT.

The chain combines TRBV6-5 with TRBJ1-3; possible D gene TRBD1, 6 bases. Trimming stripped 1 base from V and 1 base from J, with 8 bases between. Per germline, CDR1 MNHEY and CDR2 SVGAGI. The CDR3 totals 15 residues. CDR3 sequence: CASSYFTGSGNTIYF. The CDR3 nucleotides are TGTGCCAGCAGTTACTTTACAGGGTCTGGAAACACCATATATTTT.

The gene calls are TRBV29-1 and TRBJ2-7; no definite D call. Per the germline V gene, CDR1 is SQVTM and CDR2 is ANQGSEA. V was cut by 4 bases and J by 0 bases, with 7 bases left in between. This CDR3 is 12 amino acids long. This CDR3 is CSVAPSSYEQYF. CDR3 nucleotides: TGCAGCGTTGCACCGAGCTCCTACGAGCAGTACTTC.

The chain has TRBV19 and TRBJ2-4, with D perhaps TRBD2 (6 bases). The CDR3 loop spans 17 amino acids. Trimming shortened V by 6 bases and J by 1 base, and 19 bases separated the two germline ends. Per germline, CDR1 LNHDA and CDR2 SQIVND (reference sequence). The CDR3 DNA follows: TGTGCCAGTAGATTCGGGACTTCGAGAGGGGCCAAAAACATTCAGTACTTC. It translates to CASRFGTSRGAKNIQYF.